This record concerns one T cell receptor (beta chain) sequence. Its antigen is undetermined. The sample originates from a study of CD8 T cells in ankylosing spondylitis. Broader study findings: Within ankylosing spondylitis blood, a TCR beta motif made up of under 10 highly homologous variants appeared to be characteristic. Peripheral blood held disease-linked clones only at relatively low frequency, and these were CD8+.

The CDR3 has 15 amino acids. V was pared by 6 bases and J by 2 bases, with 14 bases between. Germline CDR1 MNHNS, CDR2 SASEGT. Quantitative 5'-RACE with molecular barcodes generated TCR beta libraries. TCRdb passed the 5' RACE reads through MiXCR, listing each CDR3 protein once. The repertoire holds a few hundred thousand distinct CDR3 sequences, with approximately 20% as singletons. Sequencing was carried out using blood, either unsorted or a sorted T cell fraction (not recorded which). V and J are TRBV6-1 and TRBJ2-1; D uncertain. The TCR was taken from a male donor with ankylosing spondylitis. CDR3 bases: TGTGCCAGCAGAACCACTATTGCTCCCTACAATGAGCAGTTCTTC. Translated: CASRTTIAPYNEQFF.